This T cell receptor beta chain was sequenced during a study of T cells in Graves' hyperthyroidism and ophthalmopathy. Study-wide results and limits: Most thyroid clonotypes that were expanded above 0.001 also turned up in blood. Ophthalmopathy was separated from stable hyperthyroidism by a 13 V-J model.

This clonotype was seen ten or more times. The antigen is unknown. RNA transcripts were the template for amplifying TCR beta CDR3 regions. First-round RT-PCR of the TCR CDR3 relied on the HTBI primer set. TCRdb reprocessed the multiplex PCR reads via MiXCR and lists one record per CDR3 protein. The sample contains 250,000 to 350,000 distinct CDR3 sequences, about 20% of which appear only once. CDR3 length: 15 residues. Trimming cost V 3 bases and J 7 bases; bases outside gene matches: 8. Per germline, CDR1 KGHSH and CDR2 LQKENI. PBMCs came from more than 9 ml fresh peripheral blood. Sequencing was carried out using blood. This receptor was obtained from a man aged 25-45 years with Graves' ophthalmopathy. The chain combines TRBV18 with TRBJ1-5; 8 bases map to TRBD1. The CDR3 DNA sequence: TGTGCCAGCTCACCCGGGACAGGTAATTGGCAGCCCCAGCATTTT. Its translation: CASSPGTGNWQPQHF.